The following is a TCR beta chain sequence with its context. This specimen belongs to a study of blood T cell repertoires in COVID-19. About the study: Nucleic acid was either cDNA or gDNA, and it came from T cells, B-cell-depleted T cells, or PBMCs.

Per the original data handling: Reference gene primers were amplified, and this amplification served to estimate nucleated cell counts. Using immunoSEQ multiplex PCR, the repertoire was profiled, and TCRdb retains in-frame clones only, with some absent. Clone size and the V and J calls come from that table; the DNA yielded D and trimming. The sample records about 110,000 clones, approximately 78% being singletons. Germline V gene lookup returns CDR1 LGHDT and CDR2 YNNKEL (reference sequence). This CDR3 spans 14 amino acids. Trimming removed 3 bases from V and 5 bases from J; junction bases left unmatched: 4.

Sequencing was performed on peripheral blood. The chain joins TRBV3-1 (or the pseudogene TRBV3-2) to TRBJ1-1; 9 nucleotides line up with TRBD1. The sequence was collected from a man between 65 and 85 years old with acute or convalescent COVID-19. The CDR3 region has the DNA TGTGCCAGCAGCCAGGCACAGGGGGCTACTGAAGCTTTCTTT. Its protein product is CASSQAQGATEAFF.